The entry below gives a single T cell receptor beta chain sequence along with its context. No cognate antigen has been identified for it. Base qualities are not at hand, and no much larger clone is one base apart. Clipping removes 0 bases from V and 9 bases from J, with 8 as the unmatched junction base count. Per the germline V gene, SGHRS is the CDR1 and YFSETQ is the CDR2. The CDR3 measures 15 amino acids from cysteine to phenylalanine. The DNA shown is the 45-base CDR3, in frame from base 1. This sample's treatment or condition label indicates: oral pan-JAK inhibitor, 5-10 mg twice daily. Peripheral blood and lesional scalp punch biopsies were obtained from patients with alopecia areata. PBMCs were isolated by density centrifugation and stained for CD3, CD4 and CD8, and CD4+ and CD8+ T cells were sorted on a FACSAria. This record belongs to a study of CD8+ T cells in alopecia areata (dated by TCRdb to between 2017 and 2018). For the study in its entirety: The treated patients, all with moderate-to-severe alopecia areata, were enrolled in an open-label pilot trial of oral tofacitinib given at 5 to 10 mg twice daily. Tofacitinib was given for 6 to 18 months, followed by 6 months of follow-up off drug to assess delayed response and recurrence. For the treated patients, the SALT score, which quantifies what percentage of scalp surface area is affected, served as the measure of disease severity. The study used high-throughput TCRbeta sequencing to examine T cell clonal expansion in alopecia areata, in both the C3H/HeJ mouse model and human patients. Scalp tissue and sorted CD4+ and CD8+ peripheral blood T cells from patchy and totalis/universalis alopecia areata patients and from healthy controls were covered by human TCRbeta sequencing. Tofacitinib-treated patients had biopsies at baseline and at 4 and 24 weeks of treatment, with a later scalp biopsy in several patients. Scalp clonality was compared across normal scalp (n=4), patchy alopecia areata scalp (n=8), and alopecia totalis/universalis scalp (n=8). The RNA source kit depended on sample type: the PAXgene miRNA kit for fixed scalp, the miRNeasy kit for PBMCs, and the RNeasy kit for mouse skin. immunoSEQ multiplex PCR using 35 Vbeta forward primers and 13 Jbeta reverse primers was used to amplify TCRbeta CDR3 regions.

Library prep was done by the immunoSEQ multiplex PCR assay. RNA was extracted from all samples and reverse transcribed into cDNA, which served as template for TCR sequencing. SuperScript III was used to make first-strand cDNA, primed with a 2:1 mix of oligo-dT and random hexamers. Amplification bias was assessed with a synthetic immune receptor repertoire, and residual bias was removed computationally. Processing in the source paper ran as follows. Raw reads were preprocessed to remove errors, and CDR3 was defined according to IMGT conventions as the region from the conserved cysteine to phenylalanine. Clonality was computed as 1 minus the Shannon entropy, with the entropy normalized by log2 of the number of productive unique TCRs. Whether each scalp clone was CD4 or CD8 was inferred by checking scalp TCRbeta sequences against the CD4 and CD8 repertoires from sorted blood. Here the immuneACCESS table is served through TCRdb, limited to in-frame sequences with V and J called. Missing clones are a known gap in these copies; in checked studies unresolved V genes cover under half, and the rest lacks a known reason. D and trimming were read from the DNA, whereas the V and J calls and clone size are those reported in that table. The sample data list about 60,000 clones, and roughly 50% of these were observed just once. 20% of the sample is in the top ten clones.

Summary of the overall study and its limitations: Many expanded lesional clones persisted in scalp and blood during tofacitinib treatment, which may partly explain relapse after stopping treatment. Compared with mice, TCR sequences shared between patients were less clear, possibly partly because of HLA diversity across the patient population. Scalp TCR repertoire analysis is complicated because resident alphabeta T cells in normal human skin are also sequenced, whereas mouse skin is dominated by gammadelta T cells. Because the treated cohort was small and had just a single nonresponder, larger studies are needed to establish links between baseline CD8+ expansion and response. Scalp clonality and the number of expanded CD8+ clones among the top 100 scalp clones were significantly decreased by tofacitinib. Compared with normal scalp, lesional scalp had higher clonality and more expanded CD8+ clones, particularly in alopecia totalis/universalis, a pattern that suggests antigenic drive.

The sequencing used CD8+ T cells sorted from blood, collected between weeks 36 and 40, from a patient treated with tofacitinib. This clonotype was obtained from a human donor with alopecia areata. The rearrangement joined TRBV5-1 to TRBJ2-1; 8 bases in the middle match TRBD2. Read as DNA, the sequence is TGCGCCAGCAGCTTGGCGGGTAGCGGGATTTTTGAGCAGTTCTTC. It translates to CASSLAGSGIFEQFF.